This T cell receptor (beta chain) was identified during a study of blood T cell repertoires in COVID-19. Study-wide context: Italy, Spain and the United States were the sources of the convalescent and acute COVID-19 samples.

Germline V lookup: CDR1 SEHNR, CDR2 FQNEAQ (reference sequence). There are 14 residues in the CDR3. V lost 8 bases, J lost 6 bases, and 7 bases stayed unmatched. Generated by immunoSEQ multiplex PCR, the TCRdb table keeps only in-frame clones and is missing some. The data contain about 260,000 clones, approximately 90% of them singletons. The V and J genes are TRBV7-9 and TRBJ2-1, with TRBD2 identical over 10 bases. This receptor was identified in a man between 40 and 49 years old who had been exposed to COVID-19. The sequencing sample was made of PBMCs or T cells enriched from blood (not recorded which). CDR3 nucleotide sequence: TGTGCCAGCGCACTCGGGACTAGCGTCAATGAGCAGTTCTTC. Translated: CASALGTSVNEQFF. Looking up the rest from reference TRBV7-9 and TRBJ2-1 gives the full variable domain: DTGVSQNPRHKITKRGQNVTFRCDPISEHNRLYWYRQTLGQGPEFLTYFQNEAQLEKSRLLSDRFSAERPKGSFSTLEIQRTEQGDSAMYLCASALGTSVNEQFFGPGTRLTVL.